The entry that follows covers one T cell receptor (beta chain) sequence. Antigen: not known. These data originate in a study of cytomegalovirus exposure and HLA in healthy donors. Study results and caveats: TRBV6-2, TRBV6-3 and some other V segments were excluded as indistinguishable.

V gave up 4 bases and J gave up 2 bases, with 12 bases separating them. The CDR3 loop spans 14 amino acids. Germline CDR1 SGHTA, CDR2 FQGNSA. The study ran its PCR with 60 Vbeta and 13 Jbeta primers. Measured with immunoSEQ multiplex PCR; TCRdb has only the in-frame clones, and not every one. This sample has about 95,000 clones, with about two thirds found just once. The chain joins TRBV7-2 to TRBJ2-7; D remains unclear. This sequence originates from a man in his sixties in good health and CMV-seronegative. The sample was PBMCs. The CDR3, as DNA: TGTGCCAGCAGCTCCTTCGCGAGAACCTACGAGCAGTACTTC. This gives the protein CASSSFARTYEQYF.